A single sample gave rise to the 19 T cell receptor beta chains below, sequenced in a study of shared clonotypes between healthy human individuals. Data came from immunoSEQ multiplex PCR; TCRdb stores just in-frame clones and leaves some out. The profile shows about 700,000 clones, about 91% of them singletons. Naive CD8 cells lacked CD45RO and underwent positive selection for CCR7, leaving out terminally differentiated effector memory CD45RA+ cells. The source material was naive CD8+ T cells sorted from blood. The receptor set was obtained from a young man in good health.

The chain recombines TRBV28 with TRBJ1-1; D unresolved. This CDR3 comprises 13 residues. CDR1 and CDR2 (germline): MDHEN, SYDVKM. This CDR3 reads CATSGSRNTEAFF. The CDR3 DNA follows: TGTGCTACTTCCGGGTCCCGGAACACTGAAGCTTTCTTT.

This chain uses TRBV19 with TRBJ2-7; possible D gene TRBD1, 5 bases. Germline values: CDR1 LNHDA, CDR2 SQIVND (reference sequence). The V end lost 9 bases, the J end lost 2 bases, and 17 bases lay between the germline ends. The CDR3 sequence is 14 residues long. This CDR3 is CASQSAGKTYEQYF. The CDR3 DNA reads as TGTGCCAGCCAATCGGCAGGGAAGACCTACGAGCAGTACTTC.

The chain employs TRBV14 and TRBJ2-1, with TRBD2 matching 10 bases. This CDR3 has 17 amino acids. The V gene end was trimmed by 5 bases and the J gene end by 1 base; junction bases not matched to a gene: 8. Germline V gene lookup returns CDR1 SGHDN and CDR2 FVKESK. The chain's CDR3 is CASSDIAGGPSYNEQFF. CDR3 in DNA: TGTGCCAGCAGCGATATAGCGGGAGGCCCATCCTACAATGAGCAGTTCTTC.

V and J are TRBV15 and TRBJ1-5; D not resolved. V lost 4 bases and J 3 bases, leaving 16 bases between the germline ends. This CDR3 is built from 16 residues. Germline lookup yields CDR1 LNHNV and CDR2 YYDKDF (reference sequence). The CDR3 coding sequence is TGTGCCACCAGCACACGAACTATCGGGTACAATCAGCCCCAGCATTTT. This encodes CATSTRTIGYNQPQHF.

The genes are TRBV10-1 and TRBJ2-1, with D perhaps matching TRBD1 (6 bases). With 3 bases removed from V and 4 bases from J, the gap between germline ends came to 13 bases. Per the germline V gene, CDR1 is WNHNN and CDR2 is SYGVQD (reference sequence). This CDR3 contains 15 residues. This CDR3 reads CASSERTVGYNEQFF. The CDR3 coding sequence is TGCGCCAGCAGTGAACGGACAGTGGGATACAATGAGCAGTTCTTC.

The chain is built from TRBV2 and TRBJ2-5; TRBD2 is a possible D gene (5 bases). The CDR3 is 15 amino acids. Germline assignment: CDR1 SNHLY and CDR2 FYNNEI. V lost 8 bases and J 1 base, leaving 17 bases between the germline ends. CDR3 loop: CASRPSLASQETQYF. The CDR3 DNA sequence: TGTGCCAGCCGTCCATCTCTAGCCTCCCAAGAGACCCAGTACTTC.

This rearrangement joins TRBV13 to TRBJ2-7; either TRBD1 or TRBD2 may supply D (5 bases each). The germline V and J ends were trimmed by 5 bases and 1 base, with 18 bases remaining between them. From germline, CDR1 is PRHDT and CDR2 FYEKMQ (reference sequence). This CDR3 has 16 residues. The CDR3 spells CASSQSGAAKSYEQYF. CDR3 bases: TGTGCCAGCAGCCAGTCCGGGGCCGCAAAATCCTACGAGCAGTACTTC.

This chain uses TRBV6-5 with TRBJ2-5; unclear D gene. Germline CDR1 reads MNHEY; CDR2 reads SVGAGI. Trimming removed 5 bases at V and 6 bases at J, with 13 bases between. The CDR3 runs to 13 residues. This chain's CDR3 is CASSTDRFQTQYF. CDR3 DNA: TGTGCCAGCAGTACCGACCGTTTCCAGACCCAGTACTTC.

J is TRBJ2-1 and V is TRBV28, with 10 bases fitting TRBD2. This CDR3 region has 17 residues. Germline CDR1 and CDR2: MDHEN and SYDVKM. V trimming: 3 bases; J trimming: 5 bases; junction bases outside the gene matches: 10. The CDR3 coding sequence is TGTGCCAGCAGTTTGAGACCGGGACTAGCGAGGCACAATGAGCAGTTCTTC. Translating it yields CASSLRPGLARHNEQFF.

The rearrangement uses TRBV30 and TRBJ2-7; tentative D call: TRBD1 (7 bases). V was shortened by 3 bases and J by 3 bases, with 18 bases between the two germline ends. Looked up from germline, CDR1 is GTSNPN and CDR2 is SVGIG (reference sequence). This CDR3 region has 15 residues. Here the CDR3 DNA reads TGTGCCTGGAGCGGACGGGGGACAGAGATCTACGAGCAGTACTTC. This encodes CAWSGRGTEIYEQYF.

The chain couples TRBV11-2 to TRBJ2-7, with 11 bases aligning to TRBD2. The CDR3 is 16 residues long. V dropped 4 bases and J dropped 3; count of bases not matched to a gene: 8. The germline V gene encodes CDR1 SGHAT and CDR2 FQNNGV. The CDR3 reads CASSSTGGLADYEQYF. The CDR3, as DNA: TGTGCCAGCAGCTCAACAGGGGGACTAGCGGACTACGAGCAGTACTTC. The full variable domain, with the rest looked up from reference TRBV11-2 and TRBJ2-7, is EAGVAQSPRYKIIEKRQSVAFWCNPISGHATLYWYQQILGQGPKLLIQFQNNGVVDDSQLPKDRFSAERLKGVDSTLKIQPAKLEDSAVYLCASSSTGGLADYEQYFGPGTRLTVT.

The gene calls are TRBV29-1 and TRBJ2-3, with TRBD1 matching over 8 bases. The CDR3 is made up of 16 amino acids. V trimming: 4 bases; J trimming: 0 bases; junction bases outside the gene matches: 9. In germline, CDR1 is SQVTM, CDR2 ANQGSEA. CDR3 amino acids: CSVATRGQGSTDTQYF. The CDR3 nucleotides read TGCAGCGTTGCAACGAGAGGACAGGGTAGCACAGATACGCAGTATTTT.

V gene TRBV4-1 combines with J gene TRBJ1-3; TRBD1 might be the D (5 bases). Per the germline V gene, CDR1 is MGHRA and CDR2 is YSYEKL. The V end was cut by 4 bases, the J end by 3 bases, with 25 bases between. The CDR3 contains 19 residues. The CDR3 bases are TGCGCCAGCAGCCCGTTAGACGACTCCCTAAGGGGTTATGGAAACACCATATATTTT. Translation: CASSPLDDSLRGYGNTIYF.

CDR3 sequence: CASSGGSVGGEQYF. CDR3 in DNA: TGTGCCAGCAGTGGCGGGAGTGTTGGGGGCGAGCAGTACTTC. The chain combines TRBV27 with TRBJ2-7; 7 nucleotides agree with TRBD2. This CDR3 contains 14 residues. Trimming removed 5 bases from V and 6 bases from J; junction bases left unmatched: 10. The V gene's germline CDR1 is MNHEY and CDR2 SMNVEV (reference sequence).

This chain joins TRBV14 and TRBJ2-1, with 8 bases that match TRBD1. This CDR3 spans 15 amino acids. The J segment lost 8 bases and the V segment lost 4 bases, leaving 10 bases of the junction unmatched. Germline-derived CDR1 and CDR2 are SGHDN and FVKESK. The CDR3 protein is CASSPQSPGGYEQFF. The CDR3, as DNA: TGTGCCAGCAGCCCGCAATCTCCAGGGGGCTATGAGCAGTTCTTC.

The CDR3, as DNA: TGTGCCAGCAGCACCGCCCTCGTGGAGACCCAGTACTTC. Translated: CASSTALVETQYF. This chain connects TRBV7-9 to TRBJ2-5; D gene unclear. The ends were cut back, 5 bases at V and 5 bases at J, with 12 bases in the middle. CDR1 is SEHNR, CDR2 FQNEAQ, per germline (reference sequence). This CDR3 spans 13 amino acids. The whole variable domain, filled in from reference TRBV7-9 and TRBJ2-5, reads DTGVSQNPRHKITKRGQNVTFRCDPISEHNRLYWYRQTLGQGPEFLTYFQNEAQLEKSRLLSDRFSAERPKGSFSTLEIQRTEQGDSAMYLCASSTALVETQYFGPGTRLLVL.

The chain carries TRBV7-9 and TRBJ2-7, with D perhaps assigned TRBD1 or TRBD2 (5 bases each). The germline V and J ends were trimmed by 4 bases and 6 bases, with 19 bases remaining between them. Germline V lookup: CDR1 SEHNR, CDR2 FQNEAQ (reference sequence). The CDR3 loop spans 15 amino acids. The CDR3 sequence is CASSSTLGTVGEQYF. DNA for the CDR3: TGTGCCAGCAGCTCCACCCTGGGGACGGTGGGCGAGCAGTACTTC.

As to this clone: The same CDR3 arises from other DNA sequences in this sample as well. The V gene is TRBV15, the J gene TRBJ2-7; D is perhaps TRBD2 (5 bases). Germline V gives CDR1 LNHNV, CDR2 YYDKDF (reference sequence). The V end was cut by 5 bases, the J end by 1 base, with 18 bases between. The CDR3 has 16 residues. CDR3 region: CATSEKDSDPSYEQYF. The CDR3, as DNA: TGTGCCACCAGCGAAAAGGATAGCGACCCGTCCTACGAGCAGTACTTC.

This sequence joins TRBV2 and TRBJ1-5; no definite D call. V was trimmed by 8 bases and J by 4 bases, leaving 3 bases between them. Germline CDR1 reads SNHLY; CDR2 reads FYNNEI. There are 10 residues in the CDR3. Written as DNA, the CDR3 is TGTGCCAGCGGGAATCAGCCCCAGCATTTT. Residues: CASGNQPQHF.